This paragraph reports one T cell receptor beta chain. Its antigen remains unknown. Germline loops: CDR1 SGDLS, CDR2 YYNGEE. The CDR3 sequence is 15 residues long. Trimming pared 3 bases from V and 7 bases from J, leaving 17 bases between. Vbeta (60) and Jbeta (13) primers were used in the PCR. The method was immunoSEQ multiplex PCR; TCRdb's version includes in-frame clones alone and lacks a portion of them. The sample yields approximately 160,000 clones, roughly 65% seen once. The record originates from a study of cytomegalovirus exposure and HLA in healthy donors. Whole-study results and caveats: In terms of immune exposure information, only CMV serostatus was available. Sequencing likely caused a cluster of highly shared sequence variants.

The sample was PBMCs. This chain uses TRBV9 with TRBJ1-5, with D perhaps TRBD1 (6 bases). The origin of this receptor is a man younger than 35 in good health and CMV-seropositive. CDR3 amino acids: CASSATTGNGQPQHF. The CDR3 DNA is TGTGCCAGCAGCGCGACAACAGGGAATGGGCAGCCCCAGCATTTT.